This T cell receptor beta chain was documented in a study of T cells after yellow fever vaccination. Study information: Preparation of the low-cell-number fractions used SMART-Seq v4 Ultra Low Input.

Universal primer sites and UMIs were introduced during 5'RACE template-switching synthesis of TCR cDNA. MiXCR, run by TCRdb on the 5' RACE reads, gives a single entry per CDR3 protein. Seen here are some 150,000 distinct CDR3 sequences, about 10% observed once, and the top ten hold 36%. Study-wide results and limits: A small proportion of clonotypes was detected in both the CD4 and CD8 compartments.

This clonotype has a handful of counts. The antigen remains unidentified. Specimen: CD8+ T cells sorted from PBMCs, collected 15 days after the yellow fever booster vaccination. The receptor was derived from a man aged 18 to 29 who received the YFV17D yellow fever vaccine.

CDR3 DNA sequence: TGTGCCAGCAGCGACCGTAGCGGGGAAGAGACCCAGTACTTC. Protein product: CASSDRSGEETQYF. The V and J genes are TRBV7-8 and TRBJ2-5, with 8 bases identical to TRBD2. The J segment lost 3 bases and the V segment lost 5 bases, leaving 5 bases of the junction unmatched. CDR3 size: 14 residues. CDR1 is SGHVS, CDR2 FQNEAQ, per germline.